The TCR beta chain described here comes from a study of shared clonotypes between healthy human individuals. On the study more broadly: CD4 naive and CD4 memory each took three plates per donor, while CD8 naive took two and CD8 memory one. Study-wide results and limits: Clonotypes shared by all four donors outscored non-shared clonotypes in generation probability. Depth was large, yet rarefaction showed that sorted-subset sequencing was incomplete.

A word on this clone: Its antigen remains unknown.

Repertoires were generated with immunoSEQ multiplex PCR, while TCRdb's copy carries only in-frame clones and drops some. The sample includes around 1.9 million clones, under 95% of them seen just once. The naive CD8 subset, CD45RO-negative cells positively selected for CCR7, excluded terminally differentiated effector memory CD45RA+ cells. The TCR originated in a man between 18 and 29 years old in good health. Some clones in this sample may be carry-over from other donors' samples. The sample taken for sequencing was naive CD8+ T cells from PBMCs.

The CDR3 spells CASSIPGLAGRPHEQYF. The CDR3 DNA follows: TGTGCCAGCAGTATCCCGGGACTAGCGGGGCGTCCTCACGAGCAGTACTTC. The rearrangement joins TRBV27 to TRBJ2-7, with 13 bases that match TRBD2. J was trimmed by 5 bases and V by 5 bases; bases with no gene match: 12. Germline CDR1 reads MNHEY; CDR2 reads SMNVEV (reference sequence). The CDR3 consists of 17 residues.